These 17 T cell receptor beta chains originate from one sample sequenced in a study of blood T cell repertoires in COVID-19. Generated by immunoSEQ multiplex PCR, the TCRdb table keeps only in-frame clones and is missing some. The repertoire holds around 100,000 clones, approximately 85% seen once, with about 5.5% in the top ten. Sequencing input: peripheral blood. Source of these receptors: a woman in her sixties with COVID-19, enrolled during active disease.

The rearrangement uses TRBV9 and TRBJ1-2; 8 bases are a match to TRBD1. The CDR3 has 15 amino acids. With V trimmed by 4 bases and J by 4 bases, 9 bases remained unmatched. Germline V gives CDR1 SGDLS, CDR2 YYNGEE. The CDR3, as DNA: TGTGCCAGCAGCCTTAGGGCAGGGGGCACCTATGGCTACACCTTC. Amino acid sequence: CASSLRAGGTYGYTF.

V usage is TRBV12-5 and J usage is TRBJ1-5; tentatively, D is TRBD1 (5 bases). The V end was cut by 2 bases, the J end by 3 bases, with 8 bases between. This CDR3 is 14 amino acids long. CDR1 is LGHNT, CDR2 FRNRAP, per germline. CDR3 nucleotides: TGTGCTAGTGGTTTGACAGGACACAATCAGCCCCAGCATTTT. Translating gives CASGLTGHNQPQHF.

The genes are TRBV24-1 and TRBJ1-2; TRBD1 matches 8 bases. V lost 4 bases, J lost 7 bases, and 7 bases stayed unmatched. Per germline, CDR1 KGHDR and CDR2 SFDVKD. CDR3 length equals 14 residues. The CDR3 loop is CATSDSDRGSGYTF. The CDR3, as DNA: TGTGCCACCAGTGACTCTGACAGGGGATCTGGCTACACCTTC.

The gene calls are TRBV6-5 and TRBJ1-1, with D maybe TRBD1 (6 bases). The germline CDR1 and CDR2 sequences are MNHEY and SVGAGI. CDR3 length: 12 residues. V lost 0 bases and J lost 9, with 8 bases in between. The CDR3: CASSYSGGQAFF. Here the CDR3 DNA reads TGTGCCAGCAGTTACTCAGGGGGTCAAGCTTTCTTT.

V usage is TRBV3-1 (or the pseudogene TRBV3-2) and J usage is TRBJ2-5; 12 nucleotides match TRBD2. Germline assignment: CDR1 LGHDT and CDR2 YNNKEL (reference sequence). V lost 0 bases and J lost 5; bases outside the gene matches: 4. The CDR3 has 16 residues. CDR3 sequence reads: CASSQDFTSGRETQYF. The CDR3 nucleotides are TGTGCCAGCAGCCAAGATTTCACTAGCGGGAGGGAGACCCAGTACTTC.

The V call is TRBV14, the J call TRBJ1-4; TRBD1 is a possible D gene (5 bases). CDR3 length: 16 amino acids. V was pared by 2 bases and J by 5 bases, with 15 bases between. Germline V gene lookup returns CDR1 SGHDN and CDR2 FVKESK. The CDR3 protein is CASSQSRETANEKLFF. CDR3 bases: TGTGCCAGCAGCCAAAGCCGGGAGACAGCGAATGAAAAACTGTTTTTT.

The CDR3 DNA follows: TGTGCCAGCTCACCATTTAGCTACGAGCAGTACTTC. It specifies CASSPFSYEQYF. V and J are TRBV18 and TRBJ2-7, with D unclear. The CDR3 has 12 amino acids. Germline V gene lookup returns CDR1 KGHSH and CDR2 LQKENI. V was cut by 2 bases and J by 3 bases, with 5 bases left in between.

The chain is built from TRBV6-2 or TRBV6-3 and TRBJ1-4; D is unclear. CDR3 size: 13 residues. The germline gives CDR1 MNHEY, CDR2 SVGEGT. Trimming shortened V by 0 bases and J by 5 bases, and 4 bases separated the two germline ends. DNA for the CDR3: TGTGCCAGCAGTTACTCTACAAATGAAAAACTGTTTTTT. It yields the protein CASSYSTNEKLFF.

This chain uses TRBV14 with TRBJ2-1; a weak D match, TRBD2 (6 bases). V lost 4 bases, J lost 2 bases, and 12 bases lay in between. The CDR3 is 15 residues long. The germline V gene has CDR1 SGHDN and CDR2 FVKESK. This CDR3 is CASSPVGGAYNEQFF. DNA for the CDR3: TGTGCCAGCAGCCCCGTCGGCGGGGCCTACAATGAGCAGTTCTTC.

J is TRBJ2-3 and V is TRBV5-1; D perhaps matches TRBD2 (6 bases). The V end was cut by 3 bases, the J end by 6 bases, with 14 bases between. This CDR3 region has 14 residues. Per the germline V gene, CDR1 is SGHRS and CDR2 is YFSETQ. Written as DNA, the CDR3 is TGCGCCAGCAGCTCTTGGGGACTTTCGGATACGCAGTATTTT. Its translation is CASSSWGLSDTQYF.

This clone was observed once. The chain couples TRBV27 to TRBJ1-6; D is possibly TRBD1 (5 bases). The CDR3 is 15 amino acids. Germline V CDR1 and CDR2: MNHEY, SMNVEV (reference sequence). V was cut by 5 bases and J by 6 bases, with 14 bases left in between. The CDR3 DNA reads as TGTGCCAGCAGTCCGATCAGGGATGCTAATTCACCCCTCCACTTT. Protein: CASSPIRDANSPLHF.

The chain uses TRBV3-1 (or the pseudogene TRBV3-2) and TRBJ1-4; the match to TRBD1 covers 8 bases. V lost 1 base and J lost 3; bases outside the gene matches: 4. CDR3 length: 16 amino acids. Germline values: CDR1 LGHDT, CDR2 YNNKEL (reference sequence). The CDR3 coding sequence is TGTGCCAGCAGCCAAGGTGCACAGGGGGCTAATGAAAAACTGTTTTTT. Translation: CASSQGAQGANEKLFF.

CDR3 DNA: TGTGCCAGTAGAGTACTAGCAACAGATACGCAGTATTTT. It yields the protein CASRVLATDTQYF. The chain uses TRBV19 and TRBJ2-3; D is possibly TRBD2 (6 bases). CDR3 length equals 13 residues. The V end lost 6 bases, the J end lost 3 bases, and 10 bases lay between the germline ends. Germline V gene sequence: CDR1 LNHDA, CDR2 SQIVND (reference sequence).

J is TRBJ1-1 and V is TRBV30; 12 nucleotides match TRBD1. The length of the CDR3 is 14 residues. Per the germline V gene, CDR1 is GTSNPN and CDR2 is SVGIG (reference sequence). Trimming at V came to 2 bases and at J to 7 bases, leaving 5 bases not matched to a gene. The CDR3 reads CAWSLGQGAIEAFF. The CDR3, as DNA: TGTGCCTGGAGTTTGGGACAGGGGGCTATTGAAGCTTTCTTT.

The rearrangement links TRBV29-1 to TRBJ1-2; 10 positions agree with TRBD1. Germline CDR1 reads SQVTM; CDR2 reads ANQGSEA. Trimming took 7 bases from V and 7 from J; bases not matched to a gene: 9. The CDR3 is 13 residues long. The CDR3 spells CSANDRGRSGYTF. DNA of the CDR3: TGCAGCGCAAACGACAGGGGGCGAAGTGGCTACACCTTC.

This chain links TRBV18 with TRBJ1-6; D gene uncertain. V lost 4 bases to trimming and J lost 8 bases, with 9 bases between them. Germline-derived CDR1 and CDR2 are KGHSH and LQKENI. The CDR3 consists of 13 residues. CDR3 in DNA: TGTGCCAGCTCACGACTCGAGGATTCACCCCTCCACTTT. Residues: CASSRLEDSPLHF.

J is TRBJ2-2 and V is TRBV10-3, with D unclear. Germline CDR1 reads ENHRY; CDR2 reads SYGVKD. V was clipped by 8 bases and J by 7 bases, with 14 bases between them. The CDR3 loop spans 13 amino acids. This chain's CDR3 is CAIAASYDGELFF. The CDR3, as DNA: TGTGCCATCGCGGCCAGTTACGACGGGGAGCTGTTTTTT.